The rows below give T cell receptor beta chains drawn from one sample of a study of vaccination effects on CD4 cells after COVID-19. Their cognate antigens are unknown. The table came from immunoSEQ multiplex PCR; TCRdb's copy has only in-frame clones and leaves some out. The sample lists 70,000 to 75,000 clones, roughly 72% seen once, with approximately 3.8% in the top ten. Here the sequenced sample was CD4+ T cells from PBMCs cultured with HCoV-OC43 spike peptides, taken before COVID-19 vaccination. These receptors came from a human donor who received a COVID-19 vaccine. Each CDR3 is given with its conserved first and last residue. The D gene is left open where the match is weak. Clone sizes are given selectively: once, few, many, or a class where the clone is expanded.

>NA|TRBV3-1/TRBV3-2|NA|TRBJ1-3
CASSQDLVIGSSGNTIYF
TGTGCCAGCAGCCAAGATCTAGTGATCGGCAGCTCTGGAAACACCATATATTTT
>NA|TRBV7-9|TRBD1|TRBJ1-1
CASRTTTGVTEAFF
TGTGCCAGCAGGACTACTACAGGGGTTACTGAAGCTTTCTTT
>NA|TRBV5-5|NA|TRBJ1-3
CASSLTTGNTIYF
TGTGCCAGCAGCTTGACGACCGGAAACACCATATATTTT
>NA|TRBV28|NA|TRBJ1-3
CASSLFSQDLSGNTIYF
TGTGCCAGCAGTTTATTTTCGCAGGATTTATCTGGAAACACCATATATTTT
>few|TRBV11-2|NA|TRBJ1-6
CASSLAAGAGSPLHF
TGTGCCAGCAGCTTAGCCGCAGGGGCTGGTTCACCCCTCCACTTT
>NA|TRBV24-1|TRBD1|TRBJ2-5
CATSDHRGPQETQYF
TGTGCCACCAGTGATCACAGGGGGCCCCAAGAGACCCAGTACTTC
>NA|TRBV2|TRBD1|TRBJ2-5
CASGRDRGETQYF
TGTGCCAGCGGCCGGGACAGGGGAGAGACCCAGTACTTC
>NA|TRBV3-1/TRBV3-2|TRBD2|TRBJ2-5
CASSQLAGGDQETQYF
TGTGCCAGCAGCCAGTTAGCGGGGGGGGACCAAGAGACCCAGTACTTC
>NA|TRBV7-3|TRBD1|TRBJ2-1
CASSLRGTAYNEQFF
TGTGCCAGCAGCTTAAGAGGGACAGCTTACAATGAGCAGTTCTTC
>NA|TRBV2|NA|TRBJ2-5
CASSENGSQYF
TGTGCCAGCAGTGAGAACGGGTCCCAGTACTTC
>NA|TRBV12-3/TRBV12-4|NA|TRBJ1-5
CASSQGSQPQHF
TGTGCCAGCAGTCAGGGATCTCAGCCCCAGCATTTT
>few|TRBV7-3|NA|TRBJ1-1
CASSLTPDTGAFF
TGTGCCAGCAGCTTAACCCCCGACACGGGAGCTTTCTTT
>NA|TRBV7-3|TRBD1|TRBJ1-1
CASSLTGQLEAFF
TGTGCCAGCAGCTTAACGGGACAGCTTGAAGCTTTCTTT
>NA|TRBV2|NA|TRBJ2-5
CASSLPGASKETQYF
TGTGCCAGCAGCCTCCCGGGGGCCAGTAAAGAGACCCAGTACTTC
>NA|TRBV5-1|NA|TRBJ2-2
CASSLEGNPGELFF
TGCGCCAGCAGCTTGGAAGGGAATCCCGGGGAGCTGTTTTTT
>NA|TRBV19|NA|TRBJ2-1
CASRKFGTDNNEQFF
TGTGCCAGTAGGAAGTTTGGGACCGATAACAATGAGCAGTTCTTC
>few|TRBV6-5|NA|TRBJ2-4
CASSYRGASGKNIQYF
TGTGCCAGCAGTTACAGGGGAGCGAGCGGCAAAAACATTCAGTACTTC
>NA|TRBV5-1|NA|TRBJ1-1
CASSRAGETEAFF
TGCGCCAGCAGCCGCGCAGGGGAAACTGAAGCTTTCTTT
>NA|TRBV30|NA|TRBJ2-5
CAWSLKGRETQYF
TGTGCCTGGAGTTTAAAGGGTAGGGAGACCCAGTACTTC
>NA|TRBV5-4|TRBD2|TRBJ2-3
CASSRSGGAGDTQYF
TGTGCCAGCAGCCGTAGCGGGGGGGCGGGAGATACGCAGTATTTT
>NA|TRBV15|NA|TRBJ2-2
CATGTARNTGELFF
TGTGCCACCGGTACAGCCAGGAACACCGGGGAGCTGTTTTTT
>NA|TRBV6-1|NA|TRBJ2-5
CASSEAGRETQYF
TGTGCCAGCAGTGAGGCAGGGCGGGAGACCCAGTACTTC
>NA|TRBV6-4|NA|TRBJ1-6
CASSETGNSPLHF
TGTGCCAGCAGTGAGACAGGAAATTCACCCCTCCACTTT
>NA|TRBV18|TRBD1|TRBJ2-4
CASSPGQGAYPYF
TGTGCCAGCTCCCCCGGACAGGGGGCTTATCCTTACTTC
>NA|TRBV27|TRBD1|TRBJ2-4
CASSFAGGYGNIQYF
TGTGCCAGCAGTTTCGCAGGGGGCTACGGAAACATTCAGTACTTC
>once|TRBV10-2|TRBD2|TRBJ2-5
CASSERWTSGGPNNF
TGCGCCAGCAGTGAAAGGTGGACTAGCGGGGGCCCCAATAACTTC
>NA|TRBV3-1/TRBV3-2|NA|TRBJ1-1
CASSQDRRNTEAFF
TGTGCCAGCAGCCAAGACCGTCGGAACACTGAAGCTTTCTTT
>NA|TRBV5-8|TRBD2|TRBJ2-3
CASSLDGGISTDTQYF
TGTGCCAGCAGCTTGGACGGGGGGATTAGCACAGATACGCAGTATTTT
>NA|TRBV2|NA|TRBJ1-3
CASRGGAGNTIYF
TGTGCCAGCAGGGGGGGGGCTGGGAACACCATATATTTT
>NA|TRBV7-8|NA|TRBJ1-2
CASSLETDYGYTF
TGTGCCAGCAGCTTAGAGACCGACTATGGCTACACCTTC
>few|TRBV30|TRBD2|TRBJ2-1
CAWSVTLLAEVYNEQFF
TGTGCCTGGAGTGTAACGCTCCTAGCGGAGGTATACAATGAGCAGTTCTTC
>NA|TRBV6-5|NA|TRBJ1-2
CASSYRQEGSGYTF
TGTGCCAGCAGTTACCGGCAGGAAGGATCCGGCTACACCTTC
>NA|TRBV7-3|NA|TRBJ2-2
CASSLAGLGAGELFF
TGTGCCAGCAGCTTGGCGGGACTGGGGGCCGGGGAGCTGTTTTTT
>few|TRBV10-3|TRBD1|TRBJ1-1
CAISPGQGLGTEAFF
TGTGCCATCAGCCCGGGACAGGGATTGGGAACTGAAGCTTTCTTT
>NA|TRBV29-1|NA|TRBJ1-1
CSVDWGNTEAFF
TGCAGCGTAGACTGGGGGAACACTGAAGCTTTCTTT
>NA|TRBV6-5|NA|TRBJ1-1
CASSYEGRSTEAFF
TGTGCCAGCAGTTACGAGGGTAGGTCGACTGAAGCTTTCTTT
>NA|TRBV16|TRBD1|TRBJ1-2
CASSQKGQGVSGYTF
TGTGCCAGCAGCCAAAAAGGGCAGGGGGTTAGTGGCTACACCTTC
>NA|TRBV9|NA|TRBJ2-5
CASSVGWDPRDQYF
TGTGCCAGCAGCGTAGGATGGGACCCCCGGGACCAGTACTTC
>NA|TRBV6-5|TRBD1|TRBJ1-1
CASKLTGDTEAFF
TGTGCCAGCAAGTTGACAGGGGACACTGAAGCTTTCTTT
>NA|TRBV5-1|NA|TRBJ2-3
CASSLGGVGDTQYF
TGCGCCAGCAGCTTAGGAGGGGTGGGAGATACGCAGTATTTT
>NA|TRBV25-1|NA|TRBJ1-6
CASSEWGARNSPLHF
TGTGCCAGCAGTGAATGGGGGGCCCGTAATTCACCCCTCCACTTT
>few|TRBV5-1|TRBD1|TRBJ1-2
CASINASDRGFQCGYTF
TGCGCCAGCATTAATGCTAGTGACAGGGGGTTCCAGTGCGGCTACACCTTC
>NA|TRBV6-5|NA|TRBJ1-1
CASKPGEAEAFF
TGTGCCAGCAAGCCAGGGGAGGCTGAAGCTTTCTTT
>once|TRBV6-6|TRBD2|TRBJ2-1
CASSYKGLAEYNEQFF
TGTGCCAGCAGTTATAAAGGACTAGCGGAATACAATGAGCAGTTCTTC
>NA|TRBV10-1|NA|TRBJ2-5
CASSESQGIGGETQYF
TGCGCCAGCAGTGAGTCCCAGGGAATAGGGGGAGAGACCCAGTACTTC
>NA|TRBV6-5|NA|TRBJ1-6
CASSLGYFGSPLHF
TGTGCCAGCAGCCTGGGATACTTCGGTTCACCCCTCCACTTT